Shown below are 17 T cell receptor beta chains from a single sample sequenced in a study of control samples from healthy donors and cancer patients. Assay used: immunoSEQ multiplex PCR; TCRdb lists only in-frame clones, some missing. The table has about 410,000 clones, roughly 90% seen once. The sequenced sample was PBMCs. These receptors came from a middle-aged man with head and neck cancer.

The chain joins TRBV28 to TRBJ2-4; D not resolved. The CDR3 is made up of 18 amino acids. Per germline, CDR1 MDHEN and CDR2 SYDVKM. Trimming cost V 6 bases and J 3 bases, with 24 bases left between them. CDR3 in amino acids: CASSPPGVVRFDKNIQYF. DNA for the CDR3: TGTGCCAGCAGCCCTCCAGGAGTGGTGAGGTTCGACAAAAACATTCAGTACTTC.

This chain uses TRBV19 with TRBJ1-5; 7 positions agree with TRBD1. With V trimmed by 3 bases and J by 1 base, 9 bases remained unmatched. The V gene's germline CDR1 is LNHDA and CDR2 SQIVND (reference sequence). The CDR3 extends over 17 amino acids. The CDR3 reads CASSIYDRAGSNQPQHF. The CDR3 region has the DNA TGTGCCAGTAGTATCTACGACAGGGCCGGGAGCAATCAGCCCCAGCATTTT.

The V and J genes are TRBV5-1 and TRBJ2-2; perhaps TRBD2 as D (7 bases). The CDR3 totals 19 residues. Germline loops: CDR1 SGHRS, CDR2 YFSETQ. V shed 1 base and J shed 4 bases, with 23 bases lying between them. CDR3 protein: CASSLQGTRIAGATGELFF. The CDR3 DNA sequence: TGCGCCAGCAGCTTGCAAGGGACACGGATAGCGGGTGCCACCGGGGAGCTGTTTTTT.

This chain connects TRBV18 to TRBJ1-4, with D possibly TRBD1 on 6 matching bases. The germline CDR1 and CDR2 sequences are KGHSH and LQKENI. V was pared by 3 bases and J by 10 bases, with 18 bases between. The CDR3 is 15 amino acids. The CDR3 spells CASSPGPGAEGKLFF. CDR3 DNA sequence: TGTGCCAGCTCACCGGGGCCGGGGGCCGAAGGAAAACTGTTTTTT.

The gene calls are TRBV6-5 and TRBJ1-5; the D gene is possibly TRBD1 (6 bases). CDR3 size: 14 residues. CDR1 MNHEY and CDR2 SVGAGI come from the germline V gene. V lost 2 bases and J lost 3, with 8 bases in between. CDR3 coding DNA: TGTGCCAGCAGTTACCAGGGGAACAATCAGCCCCAGCATTTT. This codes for CASSYQGNNQPQHF.

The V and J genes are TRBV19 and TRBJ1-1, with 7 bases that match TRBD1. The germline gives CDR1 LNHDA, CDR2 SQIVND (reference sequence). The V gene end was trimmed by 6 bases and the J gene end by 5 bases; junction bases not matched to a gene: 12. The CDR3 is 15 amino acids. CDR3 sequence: CASRNRGQRGTEAFF. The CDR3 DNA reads TGTGCCAGTAGAAACCGGGGACAGCGGGGAACTGAAGCTTTCTTT.

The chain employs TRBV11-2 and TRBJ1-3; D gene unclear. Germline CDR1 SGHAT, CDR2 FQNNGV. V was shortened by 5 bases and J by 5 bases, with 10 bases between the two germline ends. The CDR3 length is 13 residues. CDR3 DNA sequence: TGTGCCAGCAGCGCCCAACAGAGAAACACCATATATTTT. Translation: CASSAQQRNTIYF.

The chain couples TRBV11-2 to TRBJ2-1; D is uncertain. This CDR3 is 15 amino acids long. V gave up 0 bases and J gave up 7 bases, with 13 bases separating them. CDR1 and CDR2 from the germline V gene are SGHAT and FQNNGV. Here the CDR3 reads CASSLDPWRANEQFF. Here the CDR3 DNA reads TGTGCCAGCAGCTTAGATCCCTGGCGCGCGAATGAGCAGTTCTTC.

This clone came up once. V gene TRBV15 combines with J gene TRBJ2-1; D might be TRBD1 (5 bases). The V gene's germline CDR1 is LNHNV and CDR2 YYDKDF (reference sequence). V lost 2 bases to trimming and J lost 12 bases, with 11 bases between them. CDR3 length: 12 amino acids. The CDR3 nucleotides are TGTGCCACCAGCAGACACCAGGGTCCGCAGTTCTTC. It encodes CATSRHQGPQFF.

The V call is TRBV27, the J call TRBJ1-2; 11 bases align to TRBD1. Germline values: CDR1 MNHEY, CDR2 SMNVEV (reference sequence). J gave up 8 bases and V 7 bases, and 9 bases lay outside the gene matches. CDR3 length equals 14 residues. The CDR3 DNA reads TGTGCCAGCAAACCAGGACAGGGGGCTAGGGGCTACACCTTC. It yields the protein CASKPGQGARGYTF.

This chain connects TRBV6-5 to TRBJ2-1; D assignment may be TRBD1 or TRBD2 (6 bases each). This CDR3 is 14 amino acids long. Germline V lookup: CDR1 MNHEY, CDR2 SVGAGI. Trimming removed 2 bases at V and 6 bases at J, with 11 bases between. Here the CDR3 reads CASSYPGGFNEQFF. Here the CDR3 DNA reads TGTGCCAGCAGTTACCCCGGGGGCTTCAATGAGCAGTTCTTC.

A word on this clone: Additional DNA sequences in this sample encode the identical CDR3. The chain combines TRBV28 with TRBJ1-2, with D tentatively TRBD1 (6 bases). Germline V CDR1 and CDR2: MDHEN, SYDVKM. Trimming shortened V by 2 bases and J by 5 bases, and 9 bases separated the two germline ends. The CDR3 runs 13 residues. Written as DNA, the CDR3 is TGTGCCAGCAGTTTAACAGGGATATATGGCTACACCTTC. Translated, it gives CASSLTGIYGYTF.

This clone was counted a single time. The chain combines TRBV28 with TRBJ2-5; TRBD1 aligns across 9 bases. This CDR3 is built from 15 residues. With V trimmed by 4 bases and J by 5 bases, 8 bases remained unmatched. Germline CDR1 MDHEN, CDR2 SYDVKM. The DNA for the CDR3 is TGTGCCAGCAGTTGGATGACAGGGGGAGCGGAGACCCAGTACTTC. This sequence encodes CASSWMTGGAETQYF. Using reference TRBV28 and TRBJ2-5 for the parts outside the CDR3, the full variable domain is DVKVTQSSRYLVKRTGEKVFLECVQDMDHENMFWYRQDPGLGLRLIYFSYDVKMKEKGDIPEGYSVSREKKERFSLILESASTNQTSMYLCASSWMTGGAETQYFGPGTRLLVL.

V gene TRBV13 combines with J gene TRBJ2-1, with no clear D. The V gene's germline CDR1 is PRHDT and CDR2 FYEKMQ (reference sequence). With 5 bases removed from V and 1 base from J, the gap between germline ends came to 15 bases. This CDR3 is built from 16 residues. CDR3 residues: CASSPLVGDSYNEQFF. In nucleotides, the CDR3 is TGTGCCAGCAGCCCCTTGGTTGGCGATTCCTACAATGAGCAGTTCTTC. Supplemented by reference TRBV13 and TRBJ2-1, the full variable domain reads AAGVIQSPRHLIKEKRETATLKCYPIPRHDTVYWYQQGPGQDPQFLISFYEKMQSDKGSIPDRFSAQQFSDYHSELNMSSLELGDSALYFCASSPLVGDSYNEQFFGPGTRLTVL.

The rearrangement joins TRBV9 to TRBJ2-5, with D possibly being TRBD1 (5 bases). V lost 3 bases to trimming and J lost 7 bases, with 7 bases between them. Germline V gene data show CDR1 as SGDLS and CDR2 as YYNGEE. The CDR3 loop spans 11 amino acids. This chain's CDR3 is CASSAQGTQYF. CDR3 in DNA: TGTGCCAGCAGCGCCCAGGGGACCCAGTACTTC.

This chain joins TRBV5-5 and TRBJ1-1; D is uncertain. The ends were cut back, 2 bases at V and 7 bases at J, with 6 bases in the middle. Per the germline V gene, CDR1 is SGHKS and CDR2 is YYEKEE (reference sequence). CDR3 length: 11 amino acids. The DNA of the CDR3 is TGTGCCAGCAGCTTCTTGGTTGAAGCTTTCTTT. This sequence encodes CASSFLVEAFF.

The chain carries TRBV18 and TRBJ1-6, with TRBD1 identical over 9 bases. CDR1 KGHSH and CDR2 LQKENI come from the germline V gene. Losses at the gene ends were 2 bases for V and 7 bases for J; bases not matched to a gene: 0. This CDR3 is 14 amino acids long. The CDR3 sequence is CASSPGTGNSPLHF. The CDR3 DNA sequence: TGTGCCAGCTCACCAGGGACAGGGAATTCACCCCTCCACTTT.